This T cell receptor beta chain was recovered during a study of CD8 T cells in ankylosing spondylitis. In this sample, this clonotype turned up many times. The antigen is undetermined. Study-level points and caveats: With a CD8+ phenotype, disease-linked clones were relatively rare in peripheral blood.

Preparation of TCR beta libraries was done by quantitative 5'-RACE with molecular barcodes. TCRdb recomputed calls from the 5' RACE reads with MiXCR, one row per CDR3 protein. The sample consists of 150,000 to 200,000 distinct CDR3 sequences, 10% to 15% of them appearing once. This CDR3 is 14 amino acids long. The V gene lost 1 base and the J gene lost 8 bases, with 14 bases spanning the gap. Sequencing was performed on blood, either unsorted or a sorted T cell fraction (not recorded which). The TCR sequence derives from a female donor with ankylosing spondylitis or in good health (not recorded which). The J gene is TRBJ1-1, the V gene TRBV12-3 or TRBV12-4, with a tentative D call TRBD1 (6 bases). In DNA, the CDR3 is TGTGCCAGCAGTTTAGGGACAGAGATCCCCGAAGCTTTCTTT. This translates into CASSLGTEIPEAFF.